Included here is one T cell receptor (beta chain) sequence, with context. Its antigen is unknown. V was cut by 5 bases and J by 2 bases, with 9 bases left in between. This CDR3 comprises 14 residues. Germline V gene lookup returns CDR1 MDHEN and CDR2 SYDVKM. Prepared libraries of TCR beta cDNA carried unique molecular identifiers. It was from roughly 1.1 to 9.2 million T cells that about half a million cDNA molecules came. Using its own MiXCR run on the PCR reads, TCRdb lists one record per CDR3 protein. The profile shows about 760,000 distinct CDR3 sequences, less than 35% of them singletons. This sample is part of a study of post-analysis software for immune sequencing data. General observations from the study: Samples prepared in the same batch strongly co-clustered by F measure. When patients were compared with controls, four to six TRBV segments were more frequent, TRBV5-6, TRBV5-1 and TRBV20-1 among them. Significantly lower normalized Chao1 diversity was found in patients with multiple sclerosis relative to controls.

The clonotype originates from a girl between 10 and 17 years old with multiple sclerosis. The sample was blood. The J gene is TRBJ1-4, the V gene TRBV28, with D maybe TRBD1 (6 bases). CDR3 region: CASSRGGTNEKLFF. In DNA form, the CDR3 reads TGTGCCAGCAGTAGGGGGGGGACTAATGAAAAACTGTTTTTT.